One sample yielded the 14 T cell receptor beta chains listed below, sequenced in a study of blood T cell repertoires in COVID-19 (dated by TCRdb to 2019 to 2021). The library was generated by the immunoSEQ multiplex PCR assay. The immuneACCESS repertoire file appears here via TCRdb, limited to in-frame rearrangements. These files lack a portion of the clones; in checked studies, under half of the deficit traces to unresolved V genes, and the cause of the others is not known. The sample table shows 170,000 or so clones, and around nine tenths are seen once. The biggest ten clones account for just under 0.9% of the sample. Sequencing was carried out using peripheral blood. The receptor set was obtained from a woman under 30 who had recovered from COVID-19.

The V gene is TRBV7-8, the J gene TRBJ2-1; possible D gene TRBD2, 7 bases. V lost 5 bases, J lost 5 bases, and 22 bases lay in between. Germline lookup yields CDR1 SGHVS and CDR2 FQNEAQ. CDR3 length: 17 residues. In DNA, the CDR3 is TGTGCCAGCAGCGGCCCCAAGGGGGGCGGGAGAAACAATGAGCAGTTCTTC. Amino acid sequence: CASSGPKGGGRNNEQFF.

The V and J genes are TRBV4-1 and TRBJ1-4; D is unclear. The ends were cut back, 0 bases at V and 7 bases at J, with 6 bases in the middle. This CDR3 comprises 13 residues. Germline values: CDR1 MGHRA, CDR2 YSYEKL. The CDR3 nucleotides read TGCGCCAGCAGCCAAGATCCAGGTGAAAAACTGTTTTTT. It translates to CASSQDPGEKLFF.

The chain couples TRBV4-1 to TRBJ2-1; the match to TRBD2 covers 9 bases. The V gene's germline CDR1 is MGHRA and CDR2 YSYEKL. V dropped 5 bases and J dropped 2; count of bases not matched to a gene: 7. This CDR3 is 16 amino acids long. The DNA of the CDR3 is TGCGCCAGCAGCAGGCTAATAGCGGGAGCCTACAATGAGCAGTTCTTC. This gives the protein CASSRLIAGAYNEQFF.

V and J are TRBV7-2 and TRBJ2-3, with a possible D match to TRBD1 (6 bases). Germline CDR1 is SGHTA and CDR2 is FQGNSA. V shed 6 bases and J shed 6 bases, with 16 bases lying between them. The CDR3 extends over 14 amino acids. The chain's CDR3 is CASRVIGGGDTQYF. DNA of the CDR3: TGTGCCAGCAGAGTAATAGGGGGTGGGGATACGCAGTATTTT.

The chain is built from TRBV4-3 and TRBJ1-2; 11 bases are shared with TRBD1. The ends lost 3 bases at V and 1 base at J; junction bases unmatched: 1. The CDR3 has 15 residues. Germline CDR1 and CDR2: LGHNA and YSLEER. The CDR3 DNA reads TGCGCCAGCAGCCAGGACAGGGGGCTTAACTATGGCTACACCTTC. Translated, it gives CASSQDRGLNYGYTF.

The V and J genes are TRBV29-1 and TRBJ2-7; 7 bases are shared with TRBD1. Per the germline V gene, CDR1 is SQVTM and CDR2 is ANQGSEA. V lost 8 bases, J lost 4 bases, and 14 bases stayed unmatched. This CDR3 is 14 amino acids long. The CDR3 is CSPWPGQKLYEQYV. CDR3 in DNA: TGCAGCCCCTGGCCGGGACAGAAACTTTACGAGCAGTACGTC.

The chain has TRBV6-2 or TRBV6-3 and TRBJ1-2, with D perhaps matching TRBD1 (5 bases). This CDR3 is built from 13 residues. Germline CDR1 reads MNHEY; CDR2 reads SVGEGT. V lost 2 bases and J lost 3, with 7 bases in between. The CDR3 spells CASSYAGYYGYTF. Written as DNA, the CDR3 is TGTGCCAGCAGTTACGCAGGGTACTATGGCTACACCTTC.

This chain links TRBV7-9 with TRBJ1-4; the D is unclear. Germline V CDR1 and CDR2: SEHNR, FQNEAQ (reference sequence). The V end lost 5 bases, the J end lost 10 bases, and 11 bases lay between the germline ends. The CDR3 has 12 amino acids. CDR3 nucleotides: TGTGCCAGCAGCCCCCCCACAAGAAAACTGTTTTTT. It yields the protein CASSPPTRKLFF.

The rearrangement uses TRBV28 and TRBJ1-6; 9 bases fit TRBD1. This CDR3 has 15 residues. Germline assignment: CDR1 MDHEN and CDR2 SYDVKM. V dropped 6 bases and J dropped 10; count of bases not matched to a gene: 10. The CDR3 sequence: CASSPRDRVRSPLHF. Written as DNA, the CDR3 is TGTGCCAGCAGCCCCCGGGACAGGGTGAGATCACCCCTCCACTTT. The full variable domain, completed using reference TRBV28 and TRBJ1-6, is DVKVTQSSRYLVKRTGEKVFLECVQDMDHENMFWYRQDPGLGLRLIYFSYDVKMKEKGDIPEGYSVSREKKERFSLILESASTNQTSMYLCASSPRDRVRSPLHFGNGTRLTVT.

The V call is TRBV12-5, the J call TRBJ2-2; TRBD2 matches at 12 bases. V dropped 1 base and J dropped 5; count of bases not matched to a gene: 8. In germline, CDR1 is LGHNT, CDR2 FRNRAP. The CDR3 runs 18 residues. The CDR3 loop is CASGLDLAGGRGTGELFF. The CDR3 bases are TGTGCTAGTGGTTTGGACCTAGCGGGGGGGCGCGGGACCGGGGAGCTGTTTTTT.

The CDR3 region is CASIGQSFGEQFF. Written as DNA, the CDR3 is TGTGCCAGCATCGGACAGAGTTTCGGTGAGCAGTTCTTC. The genes are TRBV25-1 and TRBJ2-1, with D maybe TRBD1 (6 bases). This CDR3 comprises 13 residues. Trimming left V 7 bases short and J 9 bases short, with 16 bases between. Germline V gives CDR1 MGHDK, CDR2 SYGVNS.

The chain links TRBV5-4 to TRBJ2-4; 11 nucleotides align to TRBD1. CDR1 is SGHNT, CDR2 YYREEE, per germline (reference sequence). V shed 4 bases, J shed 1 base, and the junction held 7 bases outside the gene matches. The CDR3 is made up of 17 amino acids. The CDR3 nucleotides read TGTGCCAGCAGCGGAAAGGGACAGGGGGATGCCAAAAACATTCAGTACTTC. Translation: CASSGKGQGDAKNIQYF.

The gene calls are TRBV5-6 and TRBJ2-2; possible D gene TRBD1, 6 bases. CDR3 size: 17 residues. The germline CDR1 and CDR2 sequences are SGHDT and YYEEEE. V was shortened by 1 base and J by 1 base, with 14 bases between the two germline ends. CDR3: CASSLQTGYGNTGELFF. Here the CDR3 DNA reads TGTGCCAGCAGCTTGCAAACAGGGTATGGGAACACCGGGGAGCTGTTTTTT.

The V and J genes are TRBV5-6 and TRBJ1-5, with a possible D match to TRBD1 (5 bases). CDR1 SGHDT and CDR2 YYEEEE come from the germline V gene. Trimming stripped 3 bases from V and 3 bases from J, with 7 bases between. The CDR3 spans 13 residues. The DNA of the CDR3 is TGTGCCAGCAGCTACAGGTACAATCAGCCCCAGCATTTT. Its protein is CASSYRYNQPQHF.